This is a list of T cell receptor beta chains from one sample in a study of blood T cells in healthy people across ages. TCRdb fed the 5' RACE reads into MiXCR, producing one record per CDR3 protein. The data contain approximately 900,000 distinct CDR3 sequences, roughly 50% of them singletons. The sequencing input was blood. The receptors were gathered from a man between 25 and 39 years old in good health. Each CDR3 is given with its conserved first and last residue. The D gene is left open where the match is weak. Expanded clones are given a class, and other clones once, few, many or no size at all.

d_call,j_call,clone_size,v_call,cdr3_nt,cdr3_aa
NA,TRBJ2-6,NA,TRBV18,TGTGCCAGCTCACCACCGAGAAAGGGGGCTGGGGCCAACGTCCTGACTTTC,CASSPPRKGAGANVLTF
NA,TRBJ1-2,NA,TRBV6-2/TRBV6-3,TGTGCCAGCAGTTACAATAGTATCGGTGGAACCCGCTATGGCTACACCTTC,CASSYNSIGGTRYGYTF
NA,TRBJ2-6,NA,TRBV28,TGTGCCAGCAGTTTACGACTGGTCTCTGGGGCCAACGTCCTGACTTTC,CASSLRLVSGANVLTF
NA,TRBJ2-3,few,TRBV6-5,TGTGCCAGCACCCGGGCCTTGGGGGCAGATACGCAGTATTTT,CASTRALGADTQYF
NA,TRBJ2-5,NA,TRBV29-1,TGCAGCGTTGCAACCCGTTTATCCGAGACCCAGTACTTC,CSVATRLSETQYF
NA,TRBJ1-1,NA,TRBV5-1,TGCGCCAGCAGCTTGGAGGCCGCCGGAAACACTGAAGCTTTCTTT,CASSLEAAGNTEAFF
NA,TRBJ1-1,few,TRBV6-6,TGTGCCAGCTCTCTGGCGAATCGGGGGGTCACTGAAGCTTTCTTT,CASSLANRGVTEAFF
NA,TRBJ2-7,few,TRBV25-1,TGTGCCAGCAGTGAAAGCCCAGGTCCCGAGCAGTACTTC,CASSESPGPEQYF
NA,TRBJ2-7,NA,TRBV10-2,TGCGCCAGCAATGGGGGCCTCTCCTACGAGCAGTACTTC,CASNGGLSYEQYF
NA,TRBJ2-7,few,TRBV18,TGTGCCAGCTCACAGACGCAAGGCGCCTACGAGCAGTACTTC,CASSQTQGAYEQYF